This entry describes one T cell receptor beta chain. TCRdb itself ran the 5' RACE reads through MiXCR, one entry per CDR3 protein. The data contain about 24,000 distinct CDR3 sequences, 17% of them singletons. The sample is drawn from a study of CD8 T cells in ankylosing spondylitis. Germline V lookup: CDR1 SQVTM, CDR2 ANQGSEA. This CDR3 is built from 13 residues. V was trimmed by 4 bases and J by 4 bases, leaving 11 bases between them. The source of this sequence is a male donor with ankylosing spondylitis or in good health (not recorded which). The chain is built from TRBV29-1 and TRBJ1-5; D is undetermined. The sequenced sample was blood. The CDR3 spells CSVGFDGNQPQHF. The CDR3 DNA reads as TGCAGCGTTGGGTTTGATGGGAATCAGCCCCAGCATTTT. Complete variable domain (other parts from reference TRBV29-1 and TRBJ1-5): SAVISQKPSRDICQRGTSLTIQCQVDSQVTMMFWYRQQPGQSLTLIATANQGSEATYESGFVIDKFPISRPNLTFSTLTVSNMSPEDSSIYLCSVGFDGNQPQHFGDGTRLSIL.